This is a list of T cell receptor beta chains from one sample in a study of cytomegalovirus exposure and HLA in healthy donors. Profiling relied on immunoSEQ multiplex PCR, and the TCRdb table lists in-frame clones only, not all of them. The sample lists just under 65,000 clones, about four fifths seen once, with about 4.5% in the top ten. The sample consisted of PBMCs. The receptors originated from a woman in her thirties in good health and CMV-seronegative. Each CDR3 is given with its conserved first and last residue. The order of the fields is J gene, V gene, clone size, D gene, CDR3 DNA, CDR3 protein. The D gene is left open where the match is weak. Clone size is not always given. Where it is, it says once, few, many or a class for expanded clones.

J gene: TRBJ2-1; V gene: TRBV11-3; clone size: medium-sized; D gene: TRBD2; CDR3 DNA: TGTGCCAGCAGCCGGAGCGGGGGGGCCTTATGGGAGCAGTTCTTC; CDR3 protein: CASSRSGGALWEQFF
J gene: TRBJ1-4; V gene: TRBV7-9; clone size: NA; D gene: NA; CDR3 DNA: TGTGCCAGCAGCCCCCCGGGTGTGAATGAAAAACTGTTTTTT; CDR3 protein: CASSPPGVNEKLFF
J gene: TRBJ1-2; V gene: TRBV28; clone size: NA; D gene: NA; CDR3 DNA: TGTGCCAGCACTATCACCGGTCGGGGCTACACCTTC; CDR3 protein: CASTITGRGYTF
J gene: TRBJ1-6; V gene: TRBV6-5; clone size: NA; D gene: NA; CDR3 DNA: TGTGCCAGTCTCGGGACTTTATTATCGGGCCTCCACTTT; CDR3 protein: CASLGTLLSGLHF
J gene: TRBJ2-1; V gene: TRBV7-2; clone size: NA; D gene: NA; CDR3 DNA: TGTGCCAGCAGCCTACCTGTTGAGCAGTTCTTC; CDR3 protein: CASSLPVEQFF
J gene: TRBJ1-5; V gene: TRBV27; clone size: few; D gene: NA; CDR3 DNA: TGTGCCAGCAGTTTTCCATATCAGCCCCAGCATTTT; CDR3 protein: CASSFPYQPQHF
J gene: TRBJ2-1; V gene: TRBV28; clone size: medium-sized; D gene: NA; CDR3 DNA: TGTGCCAGCATACCCGAAGGGACTGATTCCTACAATGAGCAGTTCTTC; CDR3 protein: CASIPEGTDSYNEQFF
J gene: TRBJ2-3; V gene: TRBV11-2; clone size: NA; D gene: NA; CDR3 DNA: TGTGCCAGCAGCTTAGCGGGGGGCCCAACAGATACGCAGTATTTT; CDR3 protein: CASSLAGGPTDTQYF
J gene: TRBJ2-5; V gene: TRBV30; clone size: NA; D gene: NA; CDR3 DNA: TGTGCCTGGAGTGTACTTAGAGCCCAAGAGACCCAGTACTTC; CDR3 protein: CAWSVLRAQETQYF
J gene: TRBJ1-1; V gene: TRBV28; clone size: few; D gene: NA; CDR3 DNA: TGTGCCAGCAGTTCCTCAGGGGTGAGCACTGAAGCTTTCTTT; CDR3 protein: CASSSSGVSTEAFF
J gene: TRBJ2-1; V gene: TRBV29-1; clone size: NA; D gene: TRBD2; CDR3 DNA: TGCAGCGTTACCGGACTAGCGGGAACAGCGTCCTACAATGAGCAGTTCTTC; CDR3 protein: CSVTGLAGTASYNEQFF
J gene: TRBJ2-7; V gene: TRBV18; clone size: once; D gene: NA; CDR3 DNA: TGTGCCAGCTCACCGAAGACTGGAAGCTCCTACGAGCAGTACTTC; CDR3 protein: CASSPKTGSSYEQYF
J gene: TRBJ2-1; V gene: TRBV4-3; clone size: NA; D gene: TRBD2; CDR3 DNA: TGCGCCAGCAGCCCCACTAGCGGGAGGGCCGGTTTGCAGTTCTTC; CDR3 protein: CASSPTSGRAGLQFF
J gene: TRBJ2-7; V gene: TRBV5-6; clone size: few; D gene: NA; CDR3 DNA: TGTGCCAGCAGCTCTACAGGGTCTGGCGAGCAGTACTTC; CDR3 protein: CASSSTGSGEQYF
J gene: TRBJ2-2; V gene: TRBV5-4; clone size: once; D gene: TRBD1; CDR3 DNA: TGTGCCAGCACCGGGATCTACAGGGGGCAGTCCGGGGAGCTGTTTTTT; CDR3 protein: CASTGIYRGQSGELFF